The entry that follows covers one T cell receptor (beta chain) sequence. Produced via immunoSEQ multiplex PCR; TCRdb's table is partial and in-frame only. The table lists about 60,000 clones, around 93% of them singletons, with roughly 2.2% in the top ten. Germline CDR1 SEHNR, CDR2 FQNEAQ (reference sequence). The CDR3 has 15 amino acids. The V gene end was trimmed by 5 bases and the J gene end by 8 bases; junction bases not matched to a gene: 5. This sample is part of a study of T cell changes during pregnancy in multiple sclerosis. The material was peripheral blood, obtained in the first trimester of pregnancy. The chain couples TRBV7-9 to TRBJ2-1, with 14 bases aligning to TRBD2. This clonotype was sampled from a female donor with multiple sclerosis, enrolled in a pregnancy study. The CDR3 DNA reads TGTGCCAGCAGCCCAGGGACTAGCGGGAGTTATGAGCAGTTCTTC. It codes for CASSPGTSGSYEQFF. The full variable domain, with the rest looked up from reference TRBV7-9 and TRBJ2-1, is DTGVSQNPRHKITKRGQNVTFRCDPISEHNRLYWYRQTLGQGPEFLTYFQNEAQLEKSRLLSDRFSAERPKGSFSTLEIQRTEQGDSAMYLCASSPGTSGSYEQFFGPGTRLTVL.